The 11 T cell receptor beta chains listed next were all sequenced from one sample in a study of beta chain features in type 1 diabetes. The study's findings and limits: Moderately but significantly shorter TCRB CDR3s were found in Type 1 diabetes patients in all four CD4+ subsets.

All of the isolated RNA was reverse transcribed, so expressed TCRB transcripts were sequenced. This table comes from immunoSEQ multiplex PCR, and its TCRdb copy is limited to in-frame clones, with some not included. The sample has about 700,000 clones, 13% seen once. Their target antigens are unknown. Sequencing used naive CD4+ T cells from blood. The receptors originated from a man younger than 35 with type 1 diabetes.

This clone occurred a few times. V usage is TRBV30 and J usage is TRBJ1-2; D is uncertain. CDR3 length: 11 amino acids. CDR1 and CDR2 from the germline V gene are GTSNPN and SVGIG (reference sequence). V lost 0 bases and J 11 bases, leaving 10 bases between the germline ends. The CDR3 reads CAWSVGSRYTF. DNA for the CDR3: TGTGCCTGGAGTGTAGGTAGTAGGTACACCTTC.

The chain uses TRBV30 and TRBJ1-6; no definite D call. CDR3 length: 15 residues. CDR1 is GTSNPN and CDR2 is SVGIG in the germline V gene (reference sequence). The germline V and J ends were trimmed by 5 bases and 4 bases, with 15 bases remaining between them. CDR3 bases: TGTGCCTGGGAAAGGAAACCGTCATATAATTCACCCCTCCACTTT. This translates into CAWERKPSYNSPLHF. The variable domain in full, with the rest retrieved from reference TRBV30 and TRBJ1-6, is SQTIHQWPATLVQPVGSPLSLECTVEGTSNPNLYWYRQAAGRGLQLLFYSVGIGQISSEVPQNLSASRPQDRQFILSSKKLLLSDSGFYLCAWERKPSYNSPLHFGNGTRLTVT.

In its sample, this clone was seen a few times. The CDR3 here is CAWSSGQGQNTIYF. The CDR3 bases are TGTGCCTGGAGCTCGGGACAGGGGCAAAACACCATATATTTT. The V and J genes are TRBV30 and TRBJ1-3; 10 nucleotides agree with TRBD1. After removal of 3 bases from V and 6 bases from J, the junction contained 5 bases not matched to a gene. From germline, CDR1 is GTSNPN and CDR2 SVGIG (reference sequence). This CDR3 comprises 14 residues.

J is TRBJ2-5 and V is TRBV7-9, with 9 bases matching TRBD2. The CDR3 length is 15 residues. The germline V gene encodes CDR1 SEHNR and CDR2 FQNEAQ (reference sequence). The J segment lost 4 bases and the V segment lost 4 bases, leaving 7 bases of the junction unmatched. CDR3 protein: CASSWGAGGGETQYF. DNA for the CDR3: TGTGCCAGCAGCTGGGGAGCGGGGGGCGGAGAGACCCAGTACTTC.

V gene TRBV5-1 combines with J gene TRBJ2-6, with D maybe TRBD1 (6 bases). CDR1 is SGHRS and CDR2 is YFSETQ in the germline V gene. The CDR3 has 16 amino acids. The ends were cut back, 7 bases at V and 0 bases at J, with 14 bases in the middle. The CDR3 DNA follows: TGCGCCAGCTGGCCCCTAGGGGGCTCTGGGGCCAACGTCCTGACTTTC. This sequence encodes CASWPLGGSGANVLTF.

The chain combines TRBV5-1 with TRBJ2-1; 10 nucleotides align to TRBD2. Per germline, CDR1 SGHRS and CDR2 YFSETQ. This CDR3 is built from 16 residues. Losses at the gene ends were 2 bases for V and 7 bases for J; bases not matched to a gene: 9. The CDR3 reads CASSFSTSGAQNEQFF. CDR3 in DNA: TGCGCCAGCAGCTTCTCCACTAGCGGGGCCCAGAATGAGCAGTTCTTC. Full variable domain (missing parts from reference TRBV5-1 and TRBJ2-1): KAGVTQTPRYLIKTRGQQVTLSCSPISGHRSVSWYQQTPGQGLQFLFEYFSETQRNKGNFPGRFSGRQFSNSRSEMNVSTLELGDSALYLCASSFSTSGAQNEQFFGPGTRLTVL.

Here the CDR3 reads CASSDVSRGWGQETQYF. The CDR3 DNA follows: TGTGCCAGCAGTGATGTGTCGAGGGGCTGGGGGCAAGAGACCCAGTACTTC. The chain has TRBV6-1 and TRBJ2-5; either TRBD1 or TRBD2 may fit D (5 bases each). Germline CDR1 and CDR2: MNHNS and SASEGT. The CDR3 runs to 17 residues. Trimming pared 3 bases from V and 2 bases from J, leaving 19 bases between.

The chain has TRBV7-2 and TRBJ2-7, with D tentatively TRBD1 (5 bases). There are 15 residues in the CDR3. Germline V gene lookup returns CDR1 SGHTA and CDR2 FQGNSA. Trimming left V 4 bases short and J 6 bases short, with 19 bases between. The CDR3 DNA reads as TGTGCCAGCAGCTCCTGGACATCTACTTCGTCCGAGCAGTACTTC. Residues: CASSSWTSTSSEQYF.

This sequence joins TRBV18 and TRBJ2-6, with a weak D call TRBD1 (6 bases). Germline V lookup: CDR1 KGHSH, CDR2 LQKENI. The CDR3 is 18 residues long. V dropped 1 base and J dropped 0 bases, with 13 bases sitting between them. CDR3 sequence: CASSPQSQGSSGANVLTF. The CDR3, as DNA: TGTGCCAGCTCACCACAATCACAGGGCTCCTCTGGGGCCAACGTCCTGACTTTC.

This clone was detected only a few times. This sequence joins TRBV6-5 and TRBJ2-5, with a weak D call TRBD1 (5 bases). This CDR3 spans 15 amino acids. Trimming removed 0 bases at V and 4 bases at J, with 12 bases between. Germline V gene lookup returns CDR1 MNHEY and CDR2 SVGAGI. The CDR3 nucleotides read TGTGCCAGCAGTTACTCCTGGGGCCCAGGAGAGACCCAGTACTTC. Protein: CASSYSWGPGETQYF.

CDR3 amino acids: CASGDTGELFF. CDR3 nucleotide sequence: TGTGCCAGCGGGGACACCGGGGAGCTGTTTTTT. The rearrangement joins TRBV6-5 to TRBJ2-2; no firm D call. The CDR3 runs to 11 residues. Germline CDR1 MNHEY, CDR2 SVGAGI. Trimming left V 8 bases short and J 3 bases short, with 4 bases between.